This T cell receptor (beta chain) was observed in a study of cytomegalovirus exposure and HLA in healthy donors. The table lists this clone with a count of one. The CDR3 sequence is 12 residues long. Per the germline V gene, CDR1 is LNHDA and CDR2 is SQIVND (reference sequence). The V end lost 5 bases, the J end lost 7 bases, and 9 bases lay between the germline ends. The PCR ran on 60 Vbeta and 13 Jbeta primers. Data came from immunoSEQ multiplex PCR; TCRdb stores just in-frame clones and leaves some out. Of over 150,000 clones in the sample, 81% were seen once. Source material: PBMCs. This clonotype was obtained from a woman aged 50 to 65 in good health and CMV-seronegative. This sequence joins TRBV19 and TRBJ1-5; D is unclear. CDR3 in DNA: TGTGCCAGTAGTTCGGGGATGCAGCCCCAGCATTTT. This gives the protein CASSSGMQPQHF.